This T cell receptor beta chain comes out of a study of T cell responses to AZD1222 COVID-19 vaccine. Some clones are missing from TCRdb's copy, which holds only in-frame ones; the method was immunoSEQ multiplex PCR. The table includes tens of thousands of clones, 65% to 85% detected once. The germline V gene encodes CDR1 SEHNR and CDR2 FQNEAQ (reference sequence). The CDR3 covers 15 residues. V lost 5 bases and J 8 bases, leaving 16 bases between the germline ends. This rearrangement joins TRBV7-9 to TRBJ1-6; D might be TRBD1 (5 bases). This sequence originates from an adult in good health. The source material was peripheral blood, sampled on day 0 of MenACWY control vaccination. CDR3 loop: CASSPASGLHSPLHF. Written as DNA, the CDR3 is TGTGCCAGCAGCCCGGCCTCGGGACTTCATTCACCCCTCCACTTT.